This is a list of T cell receptor beta chains from one sample in a study of blood T cell repertoires in COVID-19. Profiled with immunoSEQ multiplex PCR; TCRdb holds only in-frame clones, not every one. The sample contains about 250,000 clones, 83% of which appear only once. Sample: peripheral blood. These receptors originate from a man of 80 years or more with acute or convalescent COVID-19. Both conserved end residues are part of each CDR3. The order of the fields is clone size, D gene, V gene, J gene, CDR3 protein, CDR3 DNA. D genes are given only for firm matches. Some rows have no size entry. The others give once, few or many, or a class for an expanded clone.

abundance: .; d_gene: .; v_gene: TRBV6-5; j_gene: TRBJ2-7; CDR3aa: CASRTGYEQYF; CDR3nt: TGTGCCAGCCGAACGGGCTACGAGCAGTACTTC
abundance: .; d_gene: .; v_gene: TRBV4-2; j_gene: TRBJ2-1; CDR3aa: CASSSEAVSSYNEQFF; CDR3nt: TGTGCCAGCAGCTCCGAAGCGGTTAGCTCCTACAATGAGCAGTTCTTC
abundance: once; d_gene: .; v_gene: TRBV7-2; j_gene: TRBJ2-6; CDR3aa: CASSPQFSGANVLTF; CDR3nt: TGTGCCAGCAGCCCACAGTTCAGTGGGGCCAACGTCCTGACTTTC
abundance: .; d_gene: TRBD1; v_gene: TRBV28; j_gene: TRBJ1-6; CDR3aa: CASSLIGQDDSPLHF; CDR3nt: TGTGCCAGCAGTTTAATAGGACAGGACGACTCACCCCTCCACTTT
abundance: .; d_gene: .; v_gene: TRBV3-1/TRBV3-2; j_gene: TRBJ2-1; CDR3aa: CASSQEVAPNRRSEQFF; CDR3nt: TGTGCCAGCAGCCAAGAGGTGGCGCCAAATCGACGGAGTGAGCAGTTCTTC
abundance: few; d_gene: .; v_gene: TRBV6-5; j_gene: TRBJ2-7; CDR3aa: CASRQGHLDEQYF; CDR3nt: TGTGCCAGCAGACAGGGCCATCTTGACGAGCAGTACTTC
abundance: .; d_gene: .; v_gene: TRBV5-1; j_gene: TRBJ1-1; CDR3aa: CASSFEEANTEAFF; CDR3nt: TGCGCCAGCAGCTTTGAGGAGGCGAACACTGAAGCTTTCTTT
abundance: .; d_gene: TRBD2; v_gene: TRBV9; j_gene: TRBJ2-1; CDR3aa: CASSVDPAVAGVLEQFF; CDR3nt: TGTGCCAGCAGCGTGGACCCTGCGGTAGCGGGAGTACTTGAGCAGTTCTTC
abundance: .; d_gene: .; v_gene: TRBV2; j_gene: TRBJ1-2; CDR3aa: CASSRGLNYGYTF; CDR3nt: TGTGCCAGCAGTCGAGGGCTCAACTATGGCTACACCTTC
abundance: .; d_gene: TRBD1; v_gene: TRBV28; j_gene: TRBJ1-5; CDR3aa: CASSSPGQGNQPQHF; CDR3nt: TGTGCCAGCAGCTCCCCTGGACAGGGGAATCAGCCCCAGCATTTT
abundance: .; d_gene: TRBD2; v_gene: TRBV10-2; j_gene: TRBJ2-1; CDR3aa: CASSEMGGSEQFF; CDR3nt: TGCGCCAGCAGTGAGATGGGAGGGAGTGAGCAGTTCTTC
abundance: few; d_gene: TRBD1; v_gene: TRBV5-1; j_gene: TRBJ1-1; CDR3aa: CASSLAGYQGARNTEAFF; CDR3nt: TGCGCCAGCAGCTTGGCCGGGTACCAGGGGGCCCGTAACACTGAAGCTTTCTTT
abundance: .; d_gene: .; v_gene: TRBV19; j_gene: TRBJ1-1; CDR3aa: CASSNGVVAEAFF; CDR3nt: TGTGCCAGTAGTAACGGGGTGGTCGCTGAAGCTTTCTTT
abundance: .; d_gene: .; v_gene: TRBV9; j_gene: TRBJ1-3; CDR3aa: CASSVAPGGGNTIYF; CDR3nt: TGTGCCAGCAGCGTAGCACCGGGAGGTGGAAACACCATATATTTT
abundance: .; d_gene: TRBD1; v_gene: TRBV7-9; j_gene: TRBJ2-5; CDR3aa: CASSSTGARQETQYF; CDR3nt: TGTGCCAGCAGCTCGACAGGGGCCCGACAAGAGACCCAGTACTTC
abundance: .; d_gene: TRBD1; v_gene: TRBV7-8; j_gene: TRBJ1-4; CDR3aa: CASSLFSRQGVSANEKLFF; CDR3nt: TGTGCCAGCAGCTTATTCAGCCGACAGGGAGTCTCGGCTAATGAAAAACTGTTTTTT
abundance: few; d_gene: .; v_gene: TRBV5-1; j_gene: TRBJ1-3; CDR3aa: CASSLGGTSGNTIYF; CDR3nt: TGCGCCAGCAGCTTGGGAGGGACTTCTGGAAACACCATATATTTT
abundance: once; d_gene: .; v_gene: TRBV12-3/TRBV12-4; j_gene: TRBJ2-2; CDR3aa: CASIRGASGELFF; CDR3nt: TGTGCCAGCATTCGGGGGGCTAGCGGGGAGCTGTTTTTT
abundance: .; d_gene: .; v_gene: TRBV3-1/TRBV3-2; j_gene: TRBJ1-5; CDR3aa: CASSFRGQPQHF; CDR3nt: TGTGCCAGCAGCTTCAGGGGTCAGCCCCAGCATTTT
abundance: .; d_gene: TRBD2; v_gene: TRBV5-4; j_gene: TRBJ2-2; CDR3aa: CASSSSGRGTGELFF; CDR3nt: TGTGCCAGCAGCAGTAGCGGGAGGGGCACCGGGGAGCTGTTTTTT
abundance: .; d_gene: TRBD1; v_gene: TRBV7-9; j_gene: TRBJ1-3; CDR3aa: CASSLGTGGVGNTIYF; CDR3nt: TGTGCCAGCAGCTTGGGGACAGGGGGCGTCGGAAACACCATATATTTT
abundance: .; d_gene: TRBD2; v_gene: TRBV5-1; j_gene: TRBJ2-1; CDR3aa: CASRLAGDQGEQFF; CDR3nt: TGCGCCAGCAGACTAGCGGGGGACCAAGGTGAGCAGTTCTTC
abundance: .; d_gene: TRBD1; v_gene: TRBV19; j_gene: TRBJ1-1; CDR3aa: CASSTTGGWSTEAFF; CDR3nt: TGTGCCAGTAGTACCACAGGGGGATGGAGCACTGAAGCTTTCTTT
abundance: .; d_gene: .; v_gene: TRBV5-6; j_gene: TRBJ1-3; CDR3aa: CASSLRGPGNTIYF; CDR3nt: TGTGCCAGCAGCTTGCGAGGGCCTGGAAACACCATATATTTT
abundance: .; d_gene: TRBD2; v_gene: TRBV7-9; j_gene: TRBJ2-1; CDR3aa: CASSPRGGSYNEQFF; CDR3nt: TGTGCCAGCAGCCCCCGCGGGGGCTCCTACAATGAGCAGTTCTTC
abundance: .; d_gene: TRBD2; v_gene: TRBV6-5; j_gene: TRBJ2-7; CDR3aa: CASSRGTSGNGEQYF; CDR3nt: TGTGCCAGCAGTAGGGGGACTAGCGGGAATGGCGAGCAGTACTTC
abundance: .; d_gene: TRBD1; v_gene: TRBV7-6; j_gene: TRBJ2-1; CDR3aa: CASSLARTGFNEQFF; CDR3nt: TGTGCCAGCAGCTTAGCCCGGACAGGGTTCAATGAGCAGTTCTTC
abundance: .; d_gene: TRBD2; v_gene: TRBV18; j_gene: TRBJ2-2; CDR3aa: CASSPQGTSANTGELFF; CDR3nt: TGTGCCAGCTCACCACAGGGGACTAGTGCGAACACCGGGGAGCTGTTTTTT
abundance: once; d_gene: .; v_gene: TRBV5-1; j_gene: TRBJ2-1; CDR3aa: CASSLVAADYNEQFF; CDR3nt: TGCGCCAGCAGCTTGGTGGCGGCGGATTACAATGAGCAGTTCTTC
abundance: .; d_gene: TRBD1; v_gene: TRBV5-6; j_gene: TRBJ2-4; CDR3aa: CASSLGTGRPKNIQYF; CDR3nt: TGTGCCAGCAGCTTGGGGACAGGGCGGCCTAAAAACATTCAGTACTTC
abundance: once; d_gene: .; v_gene: TRBV12-3/TRBV12-4; j_gene: TRBJ1-2; CDR3aa: CASRQEPNYGYTF; CDR3nt: TGTGCCAGCAGACAGGAGCCTAACTATGGCTACACCTTC
abundance: .; d_gene: .; v_gene: TRBV5-5; j_gene: TRBJ1-4; CDR3aa: CASSKKTGGNEKLFF; CDR3nt: TGTGCCAGCAGCAAGAAGACAGGAGGAAATGAAAAACTGTTTTTT
abundance: .; d_gene: .; v_gene: TRBV10-2; j_gene: TRBJ2-3; CDR3aa: CASIRQVSTDTQYF; CDR3nt: TGCGCCAGCATCCGACAGGTATCCACAGATACGCAGTATTTT
abundance: .; d_gene: TRBD1; v_gene: TRBV5-1; j_gene: TRBJ2-1; CDR3aa: CASSLQGATTYNEQFF; CDR3nt: TGCGCCAGCAGCTTACAGGGGGCGACAACCTACAATGAGCAGTTCTTC
abundance: .; d_gene: .; v_gene: TRBV27; j_gene: TRBJ2-1; CDR3aa: CATASLDKPNYNEQFF; CDR3nt: TGTGCCACCGCTTCCCTAGATAAACCTAACTACAATGAGCAGTTCTTC
abundance: .; d_gene: .; v_gene: TRBV27; j_gene: TRBJ1-6; CDR3aa: CASSFDRTPSSYNSPLHF; CDR3nt: TGTGCCAGCAGTTTTGACAGGACCCCGAGCTCCTATAATTCACCCCTCCACTTT
abundance: .; d_gene: .; v_gene: TRBV4-1; j_gene: TRBJ1-3; CDR3aa: CASSQGLGQGNTIYF; CDR3nt: TGCGCCAGCAGCCAAGGGTTGGGGCAAGGAAACACCATATATTTT
abundance: .; d_gene: TRBD1; v_gene: TRBV5-1; j_gene: TRBJ1-6; CDR3aa: CASSSGTENNSPLHF; CDR3nt: TGCGCCAGCAGTTCCGGGACAGAGAATAATTCACCCCTCCACTTT
abundance: .; d_gene: .; v_gene: TRBV28; j_gene: TRBJ1-2; CDR3aa: CASSKAGGVYGYTF; CDR3nt: TGTGCCAGCAGTAAGGCGGGGGGGGTCTATGGCTACACCTTC
abundance: few; d_gene: .; v_gene: TRBV28; j_gene: TRBJ1-2; CDR3aa: CASSPAGGDDYGYTF; CDR3nt: TGTGCCAGCAGTCCCGCGGGGGGGGATGACTATGGCTACACCTTC
abundance: .; d_gene: TRBD1; v_gene: TRBV7-8; j_gene: TRBJ2-3; CDR3aa: CASSSDREVFTDTQYF; CDR3nt: TGTGCCAGCAGCTCAGACAGGGAAGTTTTTACAGATACGCAGTATTTT
abundance: .; d_gene: TRBD2; v_gene: TRBV6-4; j_gene: TRBJ2-2; CDR3aa: CASSVLAGVPTGELFF; CDR3nt: TGTGCCAGCTCGGTACTAGCGGGAGTCCCCACCGGGGAGCTGTTTTTT
abundance: .; d_gene: .; v_gene: TRBV5-1; j_gene: TRBJ2-7; CDR3aa: CASQGFSGHRTGEQYF; CDR3nt: TGCGCCTCTCAGGGGTTTTCGGGACATAGGACTGGCGAGCAGTACTTC
abundance: .; d_gene: .; v_gene: TRBV6-2/TRBV6-3; j_gene: TRBJ2-2; CDR3aa: CASSYHWELFF; CDR3nt: TGTGCCAGCAGTTATCACTGGGAGCTGTTTTTT
abundance: .; d_gene: TRBD1; v_gene: TRBV6-1; j_gene: TRBJ1-5; CDR3aa: CASSDVTGGINQPQHF; CDR3nt: TGTGCCAGCAGTGACGTTACAGGGGGGATAAATCAGCCCCAGCATTTT
abundance: few; d_gene: TRBD1; v_gene: TRBV28; j_gene: TRBJ2-5; CDR3aa: CASSFGRGKTQYF; CDR3nt: TGTGCCAGCAGTTTTGGCAGGGGGAAGACCCAGTACTTC
abundance: .; d_gene: .; v_gene: TRBV5-1; j_gene: TRBJ2-6; CDR3aa: CATRRGESSGANVLTF; CDR3nt: TGCGCTACGCGGCGGGGCGAGAGCTCTGGGGCCAACGTCCTGACTTTC
abundance: .; d_gene: .; v_gene: TRBV5-1; j_gene: TRBJ2-1; CDR3aa: CASSLGPNPTDEQFF; CDR3nt: TGCGCCAGCAGCTTGGGACCAAACCCTACAGATGAGCAGTTCTTC
abundance: .; d_gene: TRBD1; v_gene: TRBV4-1; j_gene: TRBJ1-2; CDR3aa: CASSLAGTVTYYGYTF; CDR3nt: TGCGCCAGCAGCCTCGCCGGGACAGTTACCTACTATGGCTACACCTTC
abundance: once; d_gene: TRBD1; v_gene: TRBV4-1; j_gene: TRBJ1-1; CDR3aa: CASSQEGGRQHEAFF; CDR3nt: TGCGCCAGCAGCCAAGAAGGGGGCAGGCAGCATGAAGCTTTCTTT
abundance: .; d_gene: TRBD1; v_gene: TRBV5-1; j_gene: TRBJ2-5; CDR3aa: CASSPGQGAGETQYF; CDR3nt: TGCGCCAGCAGCCCCGGACAGGGGGCAGGGGAGACCCAGTACTTC
abundance: .; d_gene: .; v_gene: TRBV5-8; j_gene: TRBJ2-1; CDR3aa: CASSLSGGGGEQFF; CDR3nt: TGTGCCAGCAGCTTGAGCGGCGGAGGAGGTGAGCAGTTCTTC
abundance: .; d_gene: TRBD2; v_gene: TRBV19; j_gene: TRBJ2-2; CDR3aa: CASSRAGENTGELFF; CDR3nt: TGTGCCAGTAGTAGGGCGGGAGAGAACACCGGGGAGCTGTTTTTT
abundance: .; d_gene: TRBD2; v_gene: TRBV7-8; j_gene: TRBJ2-7; CDR3aa: CASSLGASGRSEQYF; CDR3nt: TGTGCCAGCAGCTTAGGGGCTAGCGGGAGATCCGAGCAGTACTTC
abundance: once; d_gene: .; v_gene: TRBV5-4; j_gene: TRBJ1-2; CDR3aa: CASSSDYYGYTF; CDR3nt: TGTGCCAGCAGCTCGGACTACTATGGCTACACCTTC